The 7 T cell receptor beta chains listed next were all sequenced from one sample in a study of T cell responses to AZD1222 COVID-19 vaccine (dated by TCRdb to about 2021). The time point label for this specimen denotes: about 28 days (+/-7) after the second vaccine dose. Library preparation employed the immunoSEQ multiplex PCR assay. This immuneACCESS table, as held by TCRdb, lists in-frame sequences with V and J called but not all clones. Of the missing ones, under half trace to an unresolved V gene in checked studies; the others have no known cause. The sample table shows roughly 35,000 clones, and 85% to 90% are seen once. About 11% of the sample is in the top ten clones. The starting material was peripheral blood, obtained 28 days after the second AZD1222 dose. The origin of the receptors is an adult who received the AZD1222 COVID-19 vaccine.

The gene calls are TRBV6-5 and TRBJ2-7; 9 positions agree with TRBD2. Looked up from germline, CDR1 is MNHEY and CDR2 is SVGAGI. Trimming took 4 bases from V and 4 from J; bases not matched to a gene: 5. CDR3 length: 14 residues. In DNA form, the CDR3 reads TGTGCCAGCAGTTCCGCGGCGGGGGGGTACGAGCAGTACTTC. Translated: CASSSAAGGYEQYF.

The J gene is TRBJ2-2, the V gene TRBV7-9, with unresolved D. The V end was cut by 1 base, the J end by 4 bases, with 13 bases between. The CDR3 is 16 amino acids. Germline CDR1 SEHNR, CDR2 FQNEAQ (reference sequence). The CDR3 reads CASSLESQAVTGELFF. In DNA form, the CDR3 reads TGTGCCAGCAGCTTAGAGTCACAAGCAGTCACCGGGGAGCTGTTTTTT.

The chain has TRBV19 and TRBJ1-1; maybe TRBD1 (5 bases). The length of the CDR3 is 17 residues. Germline V lookup: CDR1 LNHDA, CDR2 SQIVND (reference sequence). The V end was cut by 0 bases, the J end by 2 bases, with 16 bases between. In DNA form, the CDR3 reads TGTGCCAGTAGTATAGACGCCAGGGCGAGGGGAAACACTGAAGCTTTCTTT. Its protein product is CASSIDARARGNTEAFF.

The CDR3 region is CASSLAGADTQYF. CDR3 sequence (DNA): TGTGCCAGCAGCTTAGCAGGGGCTGATACGCAGTATTTT. V gene TRBV7-2 combines with J gene TRBJ2-3; D is possibly TRBD1 (5 bases). V was shortened by 0 bases and J by 6 bases, with 7 bases between the two germline ends. Germline V gene sequence: CDR1 SGHTA, CDR2 FQGNSA. This CDR3 has 13 residues.

The rearrangement uses TRBV2 and TRBJ2-7; TRBD2 matches 7 bases. Looked up from germline, CDR1 is SNHLY and CDR2 is FYNNEI. Trimming removed 4 bases from V and 0 bases from J; junction bases left unmatched: 6. This CDR3 contains 15 residues. The CDR3 is CASSVERGSSYEQYF. CDR3 coding DNA: TGTGCCAGCAGTGTGGAGCGGGGAAGCTCCTACGAGCAGTACTTC.

The chain couples TRBV5-1 to TRBJ1-3; TRBD1 aligns across 7 bases. The CDR3 is made up of 16 amino acids. Germline loops: CDR1 SGHRS, CDR2 YFSETQ. Trimming took 7 bases from V and 0 from J; bases not matched to a gene: 10. The CDR3 here is CASSMGDRNSGNTIYF. CDR3 nucleotides: TGCGCCAGCTCAATGGGGGACAGAAACTCTGGAAACACCATATATTTT.

Remarks on this clone: A read error is possible here, since a much larger clone lies one base away. This chain links TRBV5-4 with TRBJ1-2; D perhaps matches TRBD1 (6 bases). The CDR3 sequence is 13 residues long. The V end was cut by 1 base, the J end by 4 bases, with 8 bases between. Germline V CDR1 and CDR2: SGHNT, YYREEE (reference sequence). CDR3 nucleotides: TGTGCCAGCAGCTTGACAGGGACCTATGGCTACACCTTC. It encodes CASSLTGTYGYTF.